This T cell receptor (beta chain) was identified in a study of cytomegalovirus exposure and HLA in healthy donors. PCR primers comprised 60 Vbeta and 13 Jbeta primers. Sequencing used immunoSEQ multiplex PCR; TCRdb keeps in-frame clones, though not all of them. Among 100,000 to 150,000 clones listed, 80% were seen once. Study outcomes and limitations: In a later analysis, 15,000 to 20,000 TCR beta sequences were associated with HLA alleles at 0.05 false discovery rate. Reports indicated that the classifier achieved high specificity and sensitivity in diagnosing cytomegalovirus status. The study designated about 180 TCR beta chains cytomegalovirus-associated. Most subjects had HLA-A and HLA-B alleles reportedly predicted accurately by TCR beta sequences.

Germline lookup yields CDR1 SEHNR and CDR2 FQNEAQ (reference sequence). CDR3 length equals 17 residues. The ends lost 1 base at V and 5 bases at J; junction bases unmatched: 11. The count of this clone is one. Its antigen is currently unknown. The V gene is TRBV7-9, the J gene TRBJ1-5; 7 bases fit TRBD1. Sequencing was done on a sample of PBMCs. This sequence originates from a man over 45 in good health and CMV-seronegative. The CDR3 region is CASSLGRGGSLYQPQHF. The DNA of the CDR3 is TGTGCCAGCAGCTTAGGGAGAGGGGGCTCCCTCTATCAGCCCCAGCATTTT.